The 29 T cell receptor beta chains below all came from one sample that was sequenced in a study of T cells in localized non-small cell lung cancer. Profiled with immunoSEQ multiplex PCR; TCRdb holds only in-frame clones, not every one. The sample consists of about 36,000 clones, roughly 85% of them appearing once. The material was peripheral blood, obtained before any cancer treatment. The receptors here all came from a woman aged 35-70 years with stage I lung adenocarcinoma.

This chain connects TRBV5-1 to TRBJ2-3; 11 bases fit TRBD2. The CDR3 extends over 16 amino acids. CDR1 is SGHRS and CDR2 is YFSETQ in the germline V gene. The V gene end was trimmed by 4 bases and the J gene end by 6 bases; junction bases not matched to a gene: 10. DNA for the CDR3: TGCGCCAGCAGCCCCCTTATAGCGGGGGGGCTGGATACGCAGTATTTT. Protein: CASSPLIAGGLDTQYF.

The chain carries TRBV6-1 and TRBJ2-7; 7 bases map to TRBD1. The junction had 9 bases not matched to a gene; V was cut back by 5 bases and J by 2 bases. CDR1 is MNHNS and CDR2 is SASEGT in the germline V gene. The length of the CDR3 is 15 residues. CDR3 residues: CASSTRQGPAYEQYF. CDR3 coding DNA: TGTGCCAGCAGTACGCGACAGGGACCGGCCTACGAGCAGTACTTC.

The chain carries TRBV19 and TRBJ2-5; D call uncertain. Per the germline V gene, CDR1 is LNHDA and CDR2 is SQIVND (reference sequence). The V end lost 1 base, the J end lost 3 bases, and 12 bases lay between the germline ends. The CDR3 is made up of 15 amino acids. The chain's CDR3 is CASSIGDNRKETQYF. CDR3 nucleotides: TGTGCCAGTAGTATAGGAGACAACCGAAAAGAGACCCAGTACTTC.

J is TRBJ1-3 and V is TRBV6-5, with TRBD1 identical over 7 bases. The CDR3 totals 15 residues. J gave up 0 bases and V 5 bases, and 4 bases lay outside the gene matches. From germline, CDR1 is MNHEY and CDR2 SVGAGI. The CDR3 loop reads CASSRDRGSGNTIYF. As DNA, the CDR3 is TGTGCCAGCAGTCGGGACAGAGGCTCTGGAAACACCATATATTTT.

This chain uses TRBV25-1 with TRBJ2-5; 8 bases map to TRBD2. The CDR3 sequence is 16 residues long. Losses at the gene ends were 4 bases for V and 5 bases for J; bases not matched to a gene: 12. Germline V gene sequence: CDR1 MGHDK, CDR2 SYGVNS. The CDR3 DNA is TGTGCCAGCAGTGCATCGTACGGGGGGGCCTGGGAGACCCAGTACTTC. Translating gives CASSASYGGAWETQYF.

The chain joins TRBV27 to TRBJ2-5; TRBD2 aligns across 7 bases. The J segment lost 3 bases and the V segment lost 5 bases, leaving 6 bases of the junction unmatched. In germline, CDR1 is MNHEY, CDR2 SMNVEV (reference sequence). The CDR3 consists of 14 residues. As DNA, the CDR3 is TGTGCCAGCAGTCCCCGGACTAGGGAAGAGACCCAGTACTTC. It codes for CASSPRTREETQYF.

The gene calls are TRBV29-1 and TRBJ2-1, with D possibly TRBD2 on 6 matching bases. This CDR3 contains 13 residues. The germline CDR1 and CDR2 sequences are SQVTM and ANQGSEA. The V end was cut by 4 bases, the J end by 5 bases, with 12 bases between. CDR3 sequence reads: CSVGKRLDNEQFF. The DNA for the CDR3 is TGCAGCGTTGGGAAAAGACTAGACAATGAGCAGTTCTTC.

V is TRBV7-3 and J is TRBJ1-6, with 7 bases identical to TRBD1. The V gene's germline CDR1 is SGHTA and CDR2 FQGTGA. With V trimmed by 3 bases and J by 8 bases, 10 bases remained unmatched. This CDR3 region has 16 residues. CDR3 coding DNA: TGTGCCAGCAGCTTCGGAGGGGGCCGGGGGGATTCACCCCTCCACTTT. This translates into CASSFGGGRGDSPLHF.

The chain carries TRBV7-2 and TRBJ1-6; a weak D match, TRBD1 (6 bases). Trimming removed 4 bases at V and 14 bases at J, with 24 bases between. Germline CDR1 is SGHTA and CDR2 is FQGNSA. The length of the CDR3 is 16 residues. The CDR3 region is CASSSRPMGAPGSLHF. For the CDR3, the DNA is TGTGCCAGCAGCTCGCGGCCGATGGGGGCTCCCGGTTCCCTCCACTTT. The complete variable domain, with remaining parts taken from reference TRBV7-2 and TRBJ1-6, reads GAGVSQSPSNKVTEKGKDVELRCDPISGHTALYWYRQSLGQGLEFLIYFQGNSAPDKSGLPSDRFSAERTGGSVSTLTIQRTQQEDSAVYLCASSSRPMGAPGSLHFGNGTRLTVT.

The chain carries TRBV11-3 and TRBJ2-2, with 7 positions matching TRBD1. This CDR3 contains 15 residues. V lost 4 bases to trimming and J lost 0 bases; unmatched junction nucleotides: 2. Germline V gives CDR1 SGHNT, CDR2 YENEEA. The CDR3 DNA reads as TGTGCCAGCAGCTCGGACAGGACGAACACCGGGGAGCTGTTTTTT. Protein: CASSSDRTNTGELFF.

The rearrangement links TRBV6-1 to TRBJ1-2; TRBD1 might be the D (5 bases). Looked up from germline, CDR1 is MNHNS and CDR2 is SASEGT. The CDR3 runs to 12 residues. V dropped 5 bases and J dropped 4 bases, with 8 bases sitting between them. CDR3 region: CASSPGPYGYTF. The CDR3 DNA reads as TGTGCCAGCAGTCCAGGGCCCTATGGCTACACCTTC.

The chain joins TRBV4-3 to TRBJ1-2; D perhaps matches TRBD1 (6 bases). V shed 1 base and J shed 4 bases, with 16 bases lying between them. Per the germline V gene, CDR1 is LGHNA and CDR2 is YSLEER. The CDR3 is 16 residues long. This CDR3 is CASSQVYGGAGYGYTF. The CDR3 region has the DNA TGCGCCAGCAGCCAAGTTTATGGGGGGGCTGGCTATGGCTACACCTTC.

The chain combines TRBV5-8 with TRBJ2-3; 12 positions agree with TRBD1. The CDR3 extends over 16 amino acids. V was clipped by 7 bases and J by 8 bases; unmatched bases: 14. CDR1 and CDR2 (germline): SGHTS, YDEGEE. For the CDR3, the DNA is TGTGCCAGCTCTACGGGCGGGGACAGGGGGCGCGTTACGCAGTATTTT. As protein: CASSTGGDRGRVTQYF.

The chain combines TRBV29-1 with TRBJ1-3; D gene unclear. Per the germline V gene, CDR1 is SQVTM and CDR2 is ANQGSEA. V gave up 3 bases and J gave up 0 bases, with 6 bases separating them. This CDR3 region has 13 residues. CDR3 sequence: CSVEVGSGNTIYF. DNA for the CDR3: TGCAGCGTTGAGGTCGGCTCTGGAAACACCATATATTTT.

The chain is built from TRBV5-1 and TRBJ2-4, with D perhaps TRBD1 (6 bases). CDR1 is SGHRS, CDR2 YFSETQ, per germline. There are 15 residues in the CDR3. V gave up 0 bases and J gave up 1 base, with 8 bases separating them. The CDR3 protein is CASSLEQGAKNIQYF. In DNA, the CDR3 is TGCGCCAGCAGCTTGGAGCAGGGGGCCAAAAACATTCAGTACTTC.

The rearrangement joins TRBV7-2 to TRBJ1-3; D unclear. This CDR3 is built from 13 residues. V was trimmed by 5 bases and J by 0 bases, leaving 5 bases between them. Germline V gene sequence: CDR1 SGHTA, CDR2 FQGNSA. The CDR3 reads CASSLSSGNTIYF. In nucleotides, the CDR3 is TGTGCCAGCAGCCTTAGCTCTGGAAACACCATATATTTT.

The chain joins TRBV7-9 to TRBJ1-3; no clear D. The V gene's germline CDR1 is SEHNR and CDR2 FQNEAQ (reference sequence). The length of the CDR3 is 15 residues. V was clipped by 1 base and J by 2 bases, with 9 bases between them. CDR3 residues: CASSLGLVTGNTIYF. The CDR3 coding sequence is TGTGCCAGCAGCTTAGGTCTGGTAACTGGAAACACCATATATTTT.

In DNA form, the CDR3 reads TGTGCCAGCAGTGGCTGGATGACTAATGAAAAACTGTTTTTT. Protein product: CASSGWMTNEKLFF. The J gene is TRBJ1-4, the V gene TRBV2; D not resolved. CDR3 length equals 14 residues. CDR1 and CDR2 (germline): SNHLY, FYNNEI. With 4 bases removed from V and 2 bases from J, the gap between germline ends came to 8 bases.

The V call is TRBV4-3, the J call TRBJ1-1; the match to TRBD1 covers 7 bases. In germline, CDR1 is LGHNA, CDR2 YSLEER. V lost 1 base, J lost 1 base, and 3 bases stayed unmatched. The CDR3 length is 15 residues. Written as DNA, the CDR3 is TGCGCCAGCAGCCAAGCGGACAGGAGGAACACTGAAGCTTTCTTT. Translating gives CASSQADRRNTEAFF.

J is TRBJ1-4 and V is TRBV5-1; the match to TRBD1 covers 7 bases. The V gene end was trimmed by 5 bases and the J gene end by 7 bases; junction bases not matched to a gene: 8. CDR1 is SGHRS and CDR2 is YFSETQ in the germline V gene. The CDR3 runs 14 residues. Here the CDR3 reads CASRSAGQSEKLFF. In nucleotides, the CDR3 is TGCGCCAGCAGATCCGCGGGACAGAGTGAAAAACTGTTTTTT.

The gene calls are TRBV4-2 and TRBJ2-5; 9 bases fit TRBD1. Per germline, CDR1 LGHNA and CDR2 YNFKEQ. Unmatched junction bases numbered 0, after V lost 1 base and J lost 3 bases. The CDR3 extends over 14 amino acids. CDR3 loop: CASSQGTGEETQYF. The CDR3 coding sequence is TGTGCCAGCAGCCAAGGGACAGGGGAAGAGACCCAGTACTTC.

This clone appeared a single time. V and J are TRBV6-1 and TRBJ1-1; D may be TRBD1 (5 bases). V was cut by 8 bases and J by 0 bases, with 10 bases left in between. This CDR3 contains 13 residues. Per germline, CDR1 MNHNS and CDR2 SASEGT. The CDR3 region is CASRGGMNTEAFF. CDR3 nucleotides: TGTGCCAGCCGGGGGGGAATGAACACTGAAGCTTTCTTT.

The rearrangement joins TRBV7-2 to TRBJ1-6; the match to TRBD1 covers 7 bases. The CDR3 has 15 amino acids. Germline V gene lookup returns CDR1 SGHTA and CDR2 FQGNSA. J was trimmed by 9 bases and V by 5 bases; bases with no gene match: 10. CDR3 in amino acids: CASSAQQGTGSPLHF. CDR3 in DNA: TGTGCCAGCAGCGCCCAACAGGGGACGGGTTCACCCCTCCACTTT.

The chain recombines TRBV5-1 with TRBJ2-3; possible D gene TRBD1, 6 bases. With 0 bases removed from V and 2 bases from J, the gap between germline ends came to 16 bases. Germline values: CDR1 SGHRS, CDR2 YFSETQ. This CDR3 is 17 amino acids long. The CDR3 sequence: CASSLGGYRVDTDTQYF. In DNA form, the CDR3 reads TGCGCCAGCAGCTTGGGCGGCTACAGGGTCGACACAGATACGCAGTATTTT. The complete variable domain, with remaining parts taken from reference TRBV5-1 and TRBJ2-3, reads KAGVTQTPRYLIKTRGQQVTLSCSPISGHRSVSWYQQTPGQGLQFLFEYFSETQRNKGNFPGRFSGRQFSNSRSEMNVSTLELGDSALYLCASSLGGYRVDTDTQYFGPGTRLTVL.

The rearrangement uses TRBV5-4 and TRBJ1-2; D might be TRBD1 (5 bases). This CDR3 region has 14 residues. Trimming took off 0 bases at V and 5 bases at J, with 11 bases between the two ends. Germline CDR1 and CDR2: SGHNT and YYREEE (reference sequence). CDR3 nucleotide sequence: TGTGCCAGCAGCTTGGCAGGGATCGAGTATGGCTACACCTTC. This sequence encodes CASSLAGIEYGYTF.

A single count supports this clone. The gene calls are TRBV11-2 and TRBJ1-1, with D unresolved. Trimming stripped 0 bases from V and 0 bases from J, with 2 bases between. This CDR3 is built from 13 residues. Germline V gene data show CDR1 as SGHAT and CDR2 as FQNNGV. The CDR3 sequence is CASSLEMNTEAFF. The CDR3, as DNA: TGTGCCAGCAGCTTAGAGATGAACACTGAAGCTTTCTTT.

In its sample, this clone was seen a few times. The J gene is TRBJ2-7, the V gene TRBV6-1; D not resolved. Germline assignment: CDR1 MNHNS and CDR2 SASEGT. The CDR3 spans 11 residues. Trimming stripped 5 bases from V and 7 bases from J, with 9 bases between. The CDR3 spells CASSLFTEQYF. The CDR3, as DNA: TGTGCCAGCAGTCTTTTTACGGAGCAGTACTTC.

The V and J genes are TRBV4-1 and TRBJ1-2, with D hard to call. Looked up from germline, CDR1 is MGHRA and CDR2 is YSYEKL. CDR3 size: 14 residues. Trimming took off 5 bases at V and 7 bases at J, with 17 bases between the two ends. CDR3: CASSSDLLRSGYTF. The CDR3 nucleotides are TGCGCCAGCAGCTCGGACCTCCTCAGGAGTGGCTACACCTTC.

The rearrangement joins TRBV18 to TRBJ1-1, with 7 nucleotides matching TRBD1. Germline V gene sequence: CDR1 KGHSH, CDR2 LQKENI. This CDR3 is 13 amino acids long. V gave up 6 bases and J gave up 5 bases; unmatched junction bases: 6. The CDR3: CASSPDRATEAFF. Written as DNA, the CDR3 is TGTGCCAGCTCCCCCGACAGGGCTACTGAAGCTTTCTTT. Looking up the rest from reference TRBV18 and TRBJ1-1 gives the full variable domain: NAGVMQNPRHLVRRRGQEARLRCSPMKGHSHVYWYRQLPEEGLKFMVYLQKENIIDESGMPKERFSAEFPKEGPSILRIQQVVRGDSAAYFCASSPDRATEAFFGQGTRLTVV.